The rows below give T cell receptor beta chains drawn from one sample of a study of identical twins. A single record per CDR3 protein comes from TCRdb applying MiXCR to the 5' RACE reads. The sample has about 200,000 distinct CDR3 sequences; 10% are singletons. Material: memory T cells sorted from blood. These receptors came from a man over 45 in good health. Both conserved end residues are part of each CDR3. D genes are given only for firm matches. A clone size is listed for some rows: how often the clone was seen (once, few, many), or a class if it is expanded.

J gene | V gene | D gene | clone size | CDR3 protein | CDR3 DNA
TRBJ2-3 | TRBV7-2 | . | many | CASSTRTDTQYF | TGTGCCAGCAGCACACGCACAGATACGCAGTATTTT
TRBJ2-1 | TRBV5-1 | TRBD2 | many | CASSSLGLAGGDSSYNEQFF | TGCGCCAGCAGCTCGTTAGGACTAGCGGGAGGGGATAGCTCCTACAATGAGCAGTTCTTC
TRBJ2-7 | TRBV5-1 | TRBD1 | . | CASKTGTGSYEQYF | TGCGCCAGCAAAACCGGGACAGGCTCCTACGAGCAGTACTTC
TRBJ2-1 | TRBV28 | . | many | CASSLQLTNEQFF | TGTGCCAGCAGTTTACAACTGACTAATGAGCAGTTCTTC
TRBJ1-2 | TRBV7-2 | . | many | CASSLDRDAYGYTF | TGTGCCAGCAGCTTAGACCGGGACGCTTATGGCTACACCTTC
TRBJ2-7 | TRBV4-2 | TRBD1 | many | CASSQDVGTGGPQGDF | TGTGCCAGCAGCCAAGATGTCGGGACAGGGGGTCCTCAGGGCGACTTC
TRBJ1-4 | TRBV6-5 | . | . | CASMGGPGVMFF | TGTGCCAGCATGGGGGGGCCAGGGGTGATGTTTTTT
TRBJ2-1 | TRBV24-1 | . | . | CATSAWGRNEQFF | TGTGCCACCAGTGCATGGGGTCGTAATGAGCAGTTCTTC
TRBJ1-5 | TRBV20-1 | . | many | CSARRVGFSNQPQHF | TGCAGTGCTCGACGGGTTGGGTTCAGCAATCAGCCCCAGCATTTT
TRBJ2-6 | TRBV5-1 | TRBD1 | many | CASSHLTGALANVLTF | TGCGCCAGCAGCCACTTGACAGGGGCCTTGGCCAACGTCCTGACTTTC
TRBJ1-5 | TRBV20-1 | TRBD1 | many | CSANLPGQGAESNQPQHF | TGCAGTGCTAACCTACCGGGACAGGGGGCAGAAAGCAATCAGCCCCAGCATTTT
TRBJ1-2 | TRBV4-1 | . | . | CASSQVGVGAGYTF | TGCGCCAGCAGCCAAGTAGGGGTGGGGGCTGGCTACACCTTC
TRBJ1-1 | TRBV3-1 | . | . | CASSIRGAEAFF | TGTGCCAGCAGTATCCGGGGGGCTGAAGCTTTCTTT
TRBJ2-3 | TRBV7-9 | TRBD2 | many | CASSHRTSGGPGDTQYF | TGTGCCAGCAGCCACCGGACTAGCGGGGGTCCTGGAGATACGCAGTATTTT
TRBJ2-2 | TRBV27 | . | many | CASSSTVPGGELFF | TGTGCCAGCAGTTCGACGGTCCCAGGGGGGGAGCTGTTTTTT
TRBJ2-3 | TRBV9 | TRBD2 | . | CASSVATRGVGDTQYF | TGTGCCAGCAGCGTAGCTACGCGGGGGGTTGGGGATACGCAGTATTTT
TRBJ2-1 | TRBV7-3 | TRBD2 | few | CASSISGSSYNEQFF | TGTGCCAGCAGCATTAGCGGGAGTTCCTACAATGAGCAGTTCTTC